Reported below is one TCR beta chain. Its target is not known. These data are taken from a study of cytomegalovirus exposure and HLA in healthy donors. It was with 60 Vbeta and 13 Jbeta primers that the PCR ran. Some clones are missing from TCRdb's copy, which holds only in-frame ones; the method was immunoSEQ multiplex PCR. This sample's clone table lists approximately 140,000 clones. The study, taken as a whole, reports: The majority of CMV-associated TCR beta chains were reported as apparently HLA-restricted in a later analysis. Some TCR beta chains (roughly 160 of them) were listed as cytomegalovirus-associated. Later, an analysis showed that TCR beta chains associated with HLA were more clonally expanded than others that were equally common. High sensitivity and specificity were reportedly achieved when the classifier diagnosed cytomegalovirus status.

The sample consisted of PBMCs. The receptor was derived from a middle-aged man in good health and CMV-seronegative.

The CDR3 DNA follows: TGTGCCAGCAGCCTGGGGGCTTACGAGCAGTACTTC. Encoded protein: CASSLGAYEQYF. The chain links TRBV28 to TRBJ2-7; perhaps TRBD1 as D (6 bases). V gave up 6 bases and J gave up 4 bases, with 10 bases separating them. From germline, CDR1 is MDHEN and CDR2 SYDVKM. The CDR3 is 12 residues long.